This T cell receptor (beta chain) comes out of a study of shared clonotypes between healthy human individuals. Findings and limits, study-wide: Blood alone was sampled, and tissue repertoires likely differ.

This CDR3 region has 12 residues. With V trimmed by 3 bases and J by 11 bases, 5 bases remained unmatched. Germline-derived CDR1 and CDR2 are MDHEN and SYDVKM. Sequencing was at deep level. Unsorted PBMC samples were amplified in replicate PCRs containing 300 ng DNA, about 30,000 T cell genomes. What was sequenced on ten immunoSEQ deep assay plates was unsorted PBMC DNA. The table came from immunoSEQ multiplex PCR; TCRdb's copy has only in-frame clones and leaves some out. The sample lists roughly 500,000 clones, 75% to 85% occurring once. About this clone itself: Its matching antigen is unknown.

This chain joins TRBV28 and TRBJ2-7, with 9 bases lining up with TRBD2. Material for sequencing was PBMCs. The receptor's source is a woman aged 40-49 years in good health. Some clones in this sample may be carry-over from other donors' samples. CDR3 in amino acids: CASSLSAGGKYF. The CDR3 nucleotides read TGTGCCAGCAGTTTGTCTGCGGGGGGGAAGTACTTC. The complete variable domain, with remaining parts taken from reference TRBV28 and TRBJ2-7, reads DVKVTQSSRYLVKRTGEKVFLECVQDMDHENMFWYRQDPGLGLRLIYFSYDVKMKEKGDIPEGYSVSREKKERFSLILESASTNQTSMYLCASSLSAGGKYFGPGTRLTVT.